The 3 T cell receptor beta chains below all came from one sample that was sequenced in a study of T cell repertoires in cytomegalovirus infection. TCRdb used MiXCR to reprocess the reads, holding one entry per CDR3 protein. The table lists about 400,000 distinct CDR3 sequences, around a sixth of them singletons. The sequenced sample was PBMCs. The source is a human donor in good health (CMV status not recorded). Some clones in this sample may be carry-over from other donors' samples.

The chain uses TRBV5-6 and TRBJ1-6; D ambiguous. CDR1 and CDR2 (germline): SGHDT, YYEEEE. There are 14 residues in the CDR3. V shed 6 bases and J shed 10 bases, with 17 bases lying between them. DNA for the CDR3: TGTGCCAGCACCCGCTTACTCTTGGGGTCACCCCTCCACTTT. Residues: CASTRLLLGSPLHF.

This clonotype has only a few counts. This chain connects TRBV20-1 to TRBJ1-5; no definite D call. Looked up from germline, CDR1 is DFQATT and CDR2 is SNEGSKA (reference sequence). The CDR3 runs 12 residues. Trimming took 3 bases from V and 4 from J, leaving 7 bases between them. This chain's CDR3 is CSARDGNQPQHF. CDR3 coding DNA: TGCAGTGCTAGGGACGGGAATCAGCCCCAGCATTTT.

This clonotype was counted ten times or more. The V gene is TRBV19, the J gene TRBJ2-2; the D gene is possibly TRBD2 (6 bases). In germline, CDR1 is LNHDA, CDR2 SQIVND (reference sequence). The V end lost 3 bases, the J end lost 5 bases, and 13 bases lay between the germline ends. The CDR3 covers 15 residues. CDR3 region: CASSMVGRITGELFF. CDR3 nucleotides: TGTGCCAGTAGTATGGTAGGGAGGATTACCGGGGAGCTGTTTTTT.